Following are 13 T cell receptor beta chains from one sample sequenced in a study of regulatory T cells in long-lasting Graves disease listed by TCRdb under 2021. The sample's time point label, decoded: persistent/refractory GD, antithyroid drugs over 5 years with positive TRAb. RNA was extracted from PBMCs in TRIzol for both TCR sequencing and RNA sequencing. Libraries were constructed by multiplex PCR. Sequenced on an Illumina HiSeq 4000. TCR beta libraries were built with iRepertoire HTBI primers and Arm-PCR amplification of CDR3 regions. The public sequencing data were trimmed at Q25 with fastp and processed into clonotypes with MiXCR by TCRdb, which kept only in-frame beta chains. When rows share a CDR3 protein, they turn into one entry using the most common DNA and genes. The sample records 400,000 to 500,000 distinct CDR3 sequences, 21% of which are singletons. Jointly, the top ten make up roughly an eighth of the sample.

The material was peripheral blood mononuclear cells (PBMCs), obtained when the disease was refractory, from a patient treated with antithyroid drugs. The receptor source for this set is a female donor with Graves disease.

In its sample, this clonotype was seen a few times. This chain joins TRBV3-1 and TRBJ1-5; D not certain. Between the trimmed V and J ends, which lost 1 base and 7 bases, there was a span of 20 bases. The CDR3 length is 17 residues. From germline, CDR1 is LGHDT and CDR2 YNNKEL (reference sequence). The CDR3 here is CASSQGGILGNRQPQHF. CDR3 coding DNA: TGTGCCAGCAGCCAAGGAGGGATCCTTGGTAATCGCCAGCCCCAGCATTTT. The full variable domain, in which reference TRBV3-1 and TRBJ1-5 provide the parts outside the CDR3, is DTAVSQTPKYLVTQMGNDKSIKCEQNLGHDTMYWYKQDSKKFLKIMFSYNNKELIINETVPNRFSPKSPDKAHLNLHINSLELGDSAVYFCASSQGGILGNRQPQHFGDGTRLSIL.

In its sample, this clonotype was seen many times. The rearrangement links TRBV29-1 to TRBJ2-5; 7 bases are a match to TRBD2. The ends lost 1 base at V and 4 bases at J; junction bases unmatched: 6. This CDR3 is built from 14 residues. Looked up from germline, CDR1 is SQVTM and CDR2 is ANQGSEA. CDR3 residues: CSVEGVTSRETQYF. CDR3 sequence (DNA): TGCAGCGTTGAAGGGGTGACTAGCAGAGAGACCCAGTACTTC. Full variable domain (remainder filled in from reference TRBV29-1 and TRBJ2-5): SAVISQKPSRDICQRGTSLTIQCQVDSQVTMMFWYRQQPGQSLTLIATANQGSEATYESGFVIDKFPISRPNLTFSTLTVSNMSPEDSSIYLCSVEGVTSRETQYFGPGTRLLVL.

J is TRBJ2-4 and V is TRBV4-1; 9 positions match TRBD1. The V gene end was trimmed by 1 base and the J gene end by 0 bases; junction bases not matched to a gene: 4. The CDR3 totals 17 residues. Per germline, CDR1 MGHRA and CDR2 YSYEKL. The CDR3: CASSQGQGGIAKNIQYF. The DNA for the CDR3 is TGCGCCAGCAGCCAAGGACAGGGGGGCATAGCCAAAAACATTCAGTACTTC.

This clonotype was picked up many times. J is TRBJ2-7 and V is TRBV7-2, with a weak D call TRBD2 (6 bases). Germline V gene lookup returns CDR1 SGHTA and CDR2 FQGNSA. The CDR3 loop spans 15 amino acids. Trimming shortened V by 5 bases and J by 3 bases, and 17 bases separated the two germline ends. This chain's CDR3 is CASSLTGLGYYEQYF. CDR3 bases: TGTGCCAGCAGCCTAACGGGACTCGGATACTACGAGCAGTACTTC.

This clonotype has more than one count but fewer than ten. This chain uses TRBV19 with TRBJ1-5; D is uncertain. Germline CDR1 LNHDA, CDR2 SQIVND (reference sequence). This CDR3 comprises 16 residues. V dropped 0 bases and J dropped 5 bases, with 14 bases sitting between them. CDR3 in DNA: TGTGCCAGTAGTATAGATCAAATAGAGGGCCATCAGCCCCAGCATTTT. Translation: CASSIDQIEGHQPQHF.

Worth noting for this clonotype: A single base separates this from a much larger clone, so it may be a read error. The rearrangement joins TRBV28 to TRBJ2-7; 9 bases fit TRBD2. The CDR3 has 16 residues. CDR1 is MDHEN, CDR2 SYDVKM, per germline. Trimming removed 7 bases from V and 4 bases from J; junction bases left unmatched: 14. CDR3 in DNA: TGTGCCAGCACCTCCCTTAGTAGCGGGAGTAGATACGAGCAGTACTTC. It translates to CASTSLSSGSRYEQYF. Looking up the rest from reference TRBV28 and TRBJ2-7 gives the full variable domain: DVKVTQSSRYLVKRTGEKVFLECVQDMDHENMFWYRQDPGLGLRLIYFSYDVKMKEKGDIPEGYSVSREKKERFSLILESASTNQTSMYLCASTSLSSGSRYEQYFGPGTRLTVT.

About this clonotype: One base away lies a much larger clone, so this may be a sequencing read error. V is TRBV28 and J is TRBJ2-2, with 8 positions matching TRBD1. The length of the CDR3 is 14 residues. Germline CDR1 reads MDHEN; CDR2 reads SYDVKM. The CDR3 region has the DNA TGTGCCAGCAGTTGGACAGGGAACACCGGGGAGCTGCTTTTT. Amino acids: CASSWTGNTGELLF.

Many counts were recorded for this clonotype. This rearrangement joins TRBV28 to TRBJ1-5, with D unclear. Trimming shortened V by 5 bases and J by 3 bases, and 14 bases separated the two germline ends. CDR3 size: 15 residues. CDR1 and CDR2 (germline): MDHEN, SYDVKM. CDR3 bases: TGTGCCAGCAGTAACCCTCAGGAGTACAATCAGCCCCAGCATTTT. Protein product: CASSNPQEYNQPQHF.

This clonotype was recorded at least ten times. This chain connects TRBV2 to TRBJ2-5, with 7 bases aligning to TRBD1. Looked up from germline, CDR1 is SNHLY and CDR2 is FYNNEI. This CDR3 is 13 amino acids long. The V segment lost 7 bases and the J segment 5 bases; nucleotides outside the gene matches: 7. The CDR3 DNA follows: TGTGCCAGCAAGTCGGCAGGGGGTGAGACCCAGTACTTC. Translated: CASKSAGGETQYF.

The rearrangement uses TRBV10-2 and TRBJ2-1, with 7 bases aligning to TRBD1. From germline, CDR1 is WSHSY and CDR2 SAAADI. V shed 7 bases and J 6 bases; nucleotides not matched to a gene: 6. CDR3 length: 13 residues. DNA for the CDR3: TGCGCCAGCAAGAAGGACAGGAGCAATGAGCAGTTCTTC. Translated: CASKKDRSNEQFF.

This clonotype was seen repeatedly, ten times or more. The chain is built from TRBV6-1 and TRBJ2-2; 10 positions agree with TRBD1. This CDR3 region has 16 residues. Trimming cost V 5 bases and J 5 bases; bases outside gene matches: 8. The germline V gene encodes CDR1 MNHNS and CDR2 SASEGT. CDR3 sequence (DNA): TGTGCCAGCAGTCTAAGACAGGGGGCAGGTACCGGGGAGCTGTTTTTT. Translated: CASSLRQGAGTGELFF.

Concerning this clonotype: A read error may explain this, as a much larger clone is one base away. The chain links TRBV28 to TRBJ2-5; 10 bases align to TRBD2. This CDR3 contains 16 residues. Per germline, CDR1 MDHEN and CDR2 SYDVKM. Losses at the gene ends were 8 bases for V and 3 bases for J; bases not matched to a gene: 12. Written as DNA, the CDR3 is TGTGCCAGCGGACCTCTGAGCGGGAGGGCGAAAGAGACCCAGTACTTC. It yields the protein CASGPLSGRAKETQYF.

This clonotype was seen a handful of times. A much larger clone lies a single base off, so this may be a read error. This chain uses TRBV12-3 or TRBV12-4 with TRBJ2-7; 9 bases match TRBD2. Trimming removed 7 bases from V and 4 bases from J; junction bases left unmatched: 11. The CDR3 extends over 15 amino acids. The CDR3 sequence is CASIFGLARDYEQYF. As DNA, the CDR3 is TGTGCCAGCATCTTCGGACTAGCGAGGGATTACGAGCAGTACTTC.